These 9 T cell receptor beta chains share one sample of origin, sequenced in a study of blood T cells in healthy people across ages (dated by TCRdb to 2014 to 2015). Library construction relied on 5' RACE. For sequencing, an Illumina HiSeq 2500 was employed. A second about 7 to 12 cycle PCR used a sample-barcoded 5' primer and a J-beta primer mix. TCRdb took the public reads, trimmed them with fastp at Q25, ran MiXCR for clone calling and kept in-frame beta chains. Every entry covers one CDR3 protein and lists the most common genes and DNA from its rows. This sample comprises about 640,000 distinct CDR3 sequences, roughly 58% of them detected only once. The ten largest make up roughly 34% of the sample. The material sequenced was blood. These receptor sequences come from a man aged 55-75 years in good health.

This chain joins TRBV6-5 and TRBJ1-4; 7 bases agree with TRBD1. This CDR3 comprises 15 residues. Trimming cost V 6 bases and J 5 bases; bases outside gene matches: 9. Germline V gives CDR1 MNHEY, CDR2 SVGAGI. The CDR3 loop reads CASSPKGQRNEKLFF. For the CDR3, the DNA is TGTGCCAGCAGCCCTAAGGGACAGAGAAATGAAAAACTGTTTTTT.

This chain uses TRBV19 with TRBJ1-2; 10 nucleotides match TRBD1. V lost 6 bases, J lost 8 bases, and 9 bases stayed unmatched. The CDR3 runs to 14 residues. CDR1 LNHDA and CDR2 SQIVND come from the germline V gene (reference sequence). CDR3 residues: CASRAGDRGHGYTF. The CDR3 region has the DNA TGTGCCAGTAGGGCGGGGGACAGGGGTCACGGCTACACCTTC.

V and J are TRBV10-3 and TRBJ2-7; TRBD1 or TRBD2 may be the D gene (5 bases each). Germline loops: CDR1 ENHRY, CDR2 SYGVKD. The CDR3 is made up of 12 amino acids. Trimming took 2 bases from V and 4 from J, leaving 6 bases between them. This CDR3 reads CAISEEGYEQYF. DNA of the CDR3: TGTGCCATCAGTGAGGAGGGGTACGAGCAGTACTTC.

A word on this clonotype: Likely a read error: the CDR3 ends without its conserved phenylalanine or tryptophan. The gene calls are TRBV3-1 and TRBJ2-5, with 7 positions matching TRBD2. CDR1 LGHDT and CDR2 YNNKEL come from the germline V gene (reference sequence). The CDR3 is 13 residues long. CDR3 protein: CASSPLAEEAQYG. CDR3 nucleotide sequence: TGTGCCAGCAGCCCGCTAGCGGAAGAGGCCCAGTACGGC.

This chain joins TRBV3-1 and TRBJ2-2; no clear D. The CDR3 loop spans 15 amino acids. Germline V gives CDR1 LGHDT, CDR2 YNNKEL (reference sequence). The V gene lost 6 bases and the J gene lost 4 bases, with 15 bases spanning the gap. The DNA for the CDR3 is TGTGCCAGCAGTCACGCCGGCTGGGGCACCGGGGAGCTGTTTTTT. This translates into CASSHAGWGTGELFF.

V usage is TRBV7-9 and J usage is TRBJ1-3, with D hard to call. This CDR3 has 14 residues. V shed 3 bases and J shed 9 bases, with 15 bases lying between them. CDR1 SEHNR and CDR2 FQNEAQ come from the germline V gene (reference sequence). The CDR3 DNA is TGTGCCAGCAGCTTCGACCACCCTTCCGGCACCATATATTTT. This codes for CASSFDHPSGTIYF.

The chain links TRBV5-6 to TRBJ2-3; 8 bases are a match to TRBD1. This CDR3 has 16 amino acids. The V gene's germline CDR1 is SGHDT and CDR2 YYEEEE. J was trimmed by 3 bases and V by 4 bases; bases with no gene match: 10. Written as DNA, the CDR3 is TGTGCCAGCAGCGACCGACAGGGGCGGGGAACAGATACGCAGTATTTT. This encodes CASSDRQGRGTDTQYF.

This clonotype came up a few times. This chain connects TRBV5-6 to TRBJ1-2; possible D gene TRBD1, 6 bases. V was clipped by 0 bases and J by 7 bases, with 13 bases between them. This CDR3 region has 14 residues. Germline CDR1 SGHDT, CDR2 YYEEEE. The CDR3 nucleotides are TGTGCCAGCAGCTTGGGCGGGGGGCTGCGTGGCTACACCTTC. The encoded protein is CASSLGGGLRGYTF.

This clonotype was detected once. At one of its ends the junction is not consistent with the germline gene, which may arise from a read error. The CDR3 reads CSASPIAGQKETETQYF. The CDR3 DNA reads TGCAGTGCTAGTCCTATAGCGGGGCAAAAAGAGACAGAGACGCAGTATTTT. The chain is built from TRBV20-1 and TRBJ2-3; TRBD2 agrees at 8 bases. The CDR3 runs to 17 residues. Germline CDR1 is DFQATT and CDR2 is SNEGSKA (reference sequence).